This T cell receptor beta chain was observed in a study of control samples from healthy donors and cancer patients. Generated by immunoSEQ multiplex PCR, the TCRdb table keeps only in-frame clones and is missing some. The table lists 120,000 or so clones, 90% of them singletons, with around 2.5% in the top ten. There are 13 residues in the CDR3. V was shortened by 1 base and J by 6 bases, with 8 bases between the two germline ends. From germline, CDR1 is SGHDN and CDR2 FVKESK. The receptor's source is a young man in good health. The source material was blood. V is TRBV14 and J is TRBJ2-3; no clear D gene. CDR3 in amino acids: CASSQGLGDTQYF. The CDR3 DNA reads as TGTGCCAGCAGCCAAGGGTTGGGGGATACGCAGTATTTT.